Below, 8 T cell receptor beta chains from the same sample are listed, as sequenced in a study of identical twins. TCRdb reanalysed the 5' RACE reads using MiXCR and keeps one entry per CDR3 protein. The sample carries 500,000 to 650,000 distinct CDR3 sequences, approximately 20% recorded once. The data were also submitted as part of a second study, on yellow fever vaccine responses in identical twins.

The sample taken for sequencing was CD4+ T cells sorted from blood. These receptors were collected from a woman younger than 30 in good health.

This chain joins TRBV5-4 and TRBJ2-3; D gene ambiguous. V lost 2 bases and J lost 1, with 35 bases in between. The germline V gene encodes CDR1 SGHNT and CDR2 YYREEE (reference sequence). The length of the CDR3 is 23 residues. The CDR3 loop reads CASSLGHSFILGGPPVGTDTQYF. For the CDR3, the DNA is TGTGCCAGCAGCTTAGGCCATTCTTTTATTCTGGGCGGACCACCTGTGGGCACAGATACGCAGTATTTT.

The J gene is TRBJ2-7, the V gene TRBV12-3 or TRBV12-4; D perhaps matches TRBD1 (6 bases). Trimming removed 2 bases at V and 5 bases at J, with 13 bases between. This CDR3 is 14 amino acids long. Written as DNA, the CDR3 is TGTGCCAGCAGTTTAACTGGGGGCGTGAACGAGCAGTACTTC. This encodes CASSLTGGVNEQYF.

The J gene is TRBJ1-4, the V gene TRBV5-1; D call uncertain. The V and J ends lost 2 bases and 5 bases respectively, with 13 bases between them. The CDR3 is 15 residues long. Germline CDR1 SGHRS, CDR2 YFSETQ. The CDR3 DNA follows: TGCGCCAGCAGCTTTTCGAGGGTCGGGAATGAAAAACTGTTTTTT. Its protein product is CASSFSRVGNEKLFF.

The CDR3 DNA sequence: TGTGCCAGCAGGTCAACATCGACCCAGTACTTC. It translates to CASRSTSTQYF. The chain couples TRBV12-3 or TRBV12-4 to TRBJ2-5, with D unclear. The CDR3 covers 11 residues. The germline V and J ends were trimmed by 6 bases and 7 bases, with 9 bases remaining between them.

V gene TRBV3-1 combines with J gene TRBJ1-1; tentative D call: TRBD1 (5 bases). V was pared by 4 bases and J by 5 bases, with 17 bases between. This CDR3 contains 15 residues. Looked up from germline, CDR1 is LGHDT and CDR2 is YNNKEL (reference sequence). The CDR3 nucleotides are TGTGCCAGCAGCCTCTTACAGGTCGGTGGGACTGAAGCTTTCTTT. Amino acids: CASSLLQVGGTEAFF. Using reference TRBV3-1 and TRBJ1-1 for the parts outside the CDR3, the full variable domain is DTAVSQTPKYLVTQMGNDKSIKCEQNLGHDTMYWYKQDSKKFLKIMFSYNNKELIINETVPNRFSPKSPDKAHLNLHINSLELGDSAVYFCASSLLQVGGTEAFFGQGTRLTVV.

J is TRBJ2-1 and V is TRBV7-2; D is perhaps TRBD2 (6 bases). The CDR3 is 16 amino acids. Trimming took off 6 bases at V and 10 bases at J, with 25 bases between the two ends. The germline gives CDR1 SGHTA, CDR2 FQGNSA. The CDR3 DNA sequence: TGTGCCAGCAGGACCGCCGGGGGAACACTAGGTGGGGAGCAGTTCTTC. Translated: CASRTAGGTLGGEQFF.

This clonotype was detected a few times. J is TRBJ2-7 and V is TRBV12-3 or TRBV12-4, with D unresolved. The CDR3 is 11 residues long. Trimming left V 4 bases short and J 8 bases short, with 9 bases between. CDR3 loop: CASSSSFKQYF. The CDR3 DNA sequence: TGTGCCAGCAGTTCCAGCTTCAAGCAGTACTTC.

This clonotype was counted between two and nine times. The V and J genes are TRBV24-1 and TRBJ2-1; 10 bases are shared with TRBD2. The ends lost 7 bases at V and 4 bases at J; junction bases unmatched: 6. This CDR3 region has 15 residues. Germline-derived CDR1 and CDR2 are KGHDR and SFDVKD. The CDR3 region has the DNA TGTGCCACCAGGCCCAGCGGGGGGGCTTACAATGAGCAGTTCTTC. The encoded protein is CATRPSGGAYNEQFF.